The clone carrying this TCR beta chain was seen just once. This entry comes from a study of blood T cell repertoires in COVID-19. The overall study: PBMCs, B-cell-depleted T cells, or T cells were the source of the cDNA or gDNA that made up the material.

J lost 0 bases, V lost 9 bases, and 24 bases had no gene match. Germline lookup yields CDR1 MRHNA and CDR2 SNTAGT. The CDR3 has 20 amino acids. In the authors' methods: The assay estimated nucleated cells by amplifying reference gene primers. Assay used: immunoSEQ multiplex PCR; TCRdb lists only in-frame clones, some missing. The V and J calls and clone size were taken over from that table, and D and trimming were inferred from the DNA. The sample contains fewer than 250,000 clones, approximately 90% of which appear only once. While infection was still active, Seattle patients were enrolled and then followed longitudinally.

The clonotype comes from a man in his fifties or sixties with COVID-19, enrolled during active disease. The V gene is TRBV6-4, the J gene TRBJ1-2; 8 bases are a match to TRBD1. The sample taken for sequencing was peripheral blood. CDR3 sequence (DNA): TGTGCCAGGAGGCCCTGGCGGTCCGGGACAGGCGCCCCTACTAACTATGGCTACACCTTC. It translates to CARRPWRSGTGAPTNYGYTF.